This entry is about one T cell receptor (beta chain). This clone's antigen is unknown. Qualities for individual bases were not recorded, and no much larger clone is one base off. This sample was included in a study of T cell responses to AZD1222 COVID-19 vaccine (dated by TCRdb to about 2021). At the level of the whole study: TCR sequencing was performed for fewer than 250 trial participants, of whom around 200 were given two doses of AZD1222 and around 25 were given two doses of MenACWY control vaccine. Enrollment into the trials was organized by age into subgroups of 18-55, 56-69 and 70-plus years, and those subgroups contained approximately 150, 30 and 60 TCR-sequenced participants, respectively.

This specimen's time point label, per the study, means: about 28 days (+/-7) after the second vaccine dose. AZD1222 recipients given second doses at about 4 weeks or at about 12 weeks were pooled, since spike-specific TCR depth and breadth were not found to differ between the two schedules. The vaccinee samples were drawn from two UK trials, COV001 and COV002, one of which was a single-blind randomized controlled phase 2/3 trial testing AZD1222 (ChAdOx1 nCoV-19) in healthy adults. Trial participant PBMC samples were collected at day 0 and day 28 after the second dose for TCRbeta chain sequencing. V is cut by 4 bases and J by 12 bases, and the space between the germline ends is 27 bases. The germline V gene yields SGHTS for CDR1 and YDEGEE for CDR2. Taken from cysteine to phenylalanine, the CDR3 has 16 residues. Only the CDR3 region is kept as DNA, spanning 48 bases read in frame from base 1. The CDR3 regions of human TCRbeta chains were subjected to immunosequencing. The authors' pipeline ran thus. Repertoire TCRs were checked for matches against a reference library of SARS-CoV-2-specific TCRs that had been generated using the MIRA antigen-specificity platform. Breadth was defined as the fraction of unique TCRs that were SARS-CoV-2-associated, and depth was defined as the fraction of total T cells that were SARS-CoV-2-associated. Using the MIRA data, every spike-specific TCR was mapped to the spike region that the TCR reacted to and assigned to either a CD4 or a CD8 class. Log10-transformed breadth and depth values were compared by one-way ANOVA with Sidak's multiple comparisons tests. The clones in this table, taken by TCRdb from immuneACCESS, are in-frame only. Not every clone is retained; where verified, under half of the shortfall comes from an unresolved V gene, and the cause of the rest is unknown. V and J calls and clone size follow that table, whereas D and trimming were derived from the DNA. This sample comprises roughly 70,000 clones, about 80% of them detected only once. The ten most abundant clones make up under 8% of the sample.

Points the paper makes about the study in general: A significant rise in spike-specific TCR breadth and depth was observed after two AZD1222 doses relative to day 0 and relative to MenACWY recipients. Most participants were white British and females outnumbered males, and the authors suggested that clonal diversity may have been underestimated. Because no day 14 peak-response samples were available, the repertoires could be characterized only after the peak T cell response. The 56-69-year group was small, and its depth increase did not reach significance, likely because of low power. The whole spike protein was spanned by vaccine-associated CD4 TCRs, and dominant responses were seen in regions 160-218 and 743-854. Conclusions about previously exposed vaccinees are limited because only six or seven AZD1222 recipients were SARS-CoV-2 seropositive at baseline. Nearly half of unique spike-specific TCRs reportedly recognized epitopes outside regions mutated in the B.1.351 and B.1.1.7 variants.

This TCR was recovered from an adult who received the AZD1222 COVID-19 vaccine. The sample in question was peripheral blood, obtained 28 days after the second AZD1222 dose. The sequence links TRBV5-8 to TRBJ2-3; tentative D gene TRBD2, with 5 bases matching. The CDR3 sequence is CASSPWGDVGPGYQYF. The DNA sequence follows: TGTGCCAGCAGCCCCTGGGGAGATGTGGGCCCCGGGTATCAGTATTTT.